This TCR beta chain was recovered during a study of blood T cell repertoires in COVID-19. On the study more broadly: The United States, Italy and Spain were the sources of the acute and convalescent COVID-19 samples. Sources were T cells, B-cell-depleted T cells, or PBMCs; the material itself was cDNA or gDNA.

This clone was counted once. This CDR3 is 16 amino acids long. V dropped 0 bases and J dropped 0; count of bases not matched to a gene: 4. From germline, CDR1 is SGDLS and CDR2 YYNGEE. How the authors handled the data: Amplified reference gene primers provided the basis for estimating nucleated cell counts. Method: immunoSEQ multiplex PCR; TCRdb's copy keeps in-frame clones and lacks some. That table is the source of V, J and clone size, and D and trimming were worked out from the DNA. The data hold about 220,000 clones, with around 81% observed a single time. The rearrangement joins TRBV9 to TRBJ2-7; 9 bases align to TRBD1. The sequence was obtained from a woman in her 30s who had recovered from COVID-19. Sequenced material: peripheral blood. CDR3 loop: CASSVGGQGSSYEQYF. CDR3 bases: TGTGCCAGCAGCGTAGGTGGACAGGGGAGCTCCTACGAGCAGTACTTC. The whole variable domain, filled in from reference TRBV9 and TRBJ2-7, reads DSGVTQTPKHLITATGQRVTLRCSPRSGDLSVYWYQQSLDQGLQFLIQYYNGEERAKGNILERFSAQQFPDLHSELNLSSLELGDSALYFCASSVGGQGSSYEQYFGPGTRLTVT.